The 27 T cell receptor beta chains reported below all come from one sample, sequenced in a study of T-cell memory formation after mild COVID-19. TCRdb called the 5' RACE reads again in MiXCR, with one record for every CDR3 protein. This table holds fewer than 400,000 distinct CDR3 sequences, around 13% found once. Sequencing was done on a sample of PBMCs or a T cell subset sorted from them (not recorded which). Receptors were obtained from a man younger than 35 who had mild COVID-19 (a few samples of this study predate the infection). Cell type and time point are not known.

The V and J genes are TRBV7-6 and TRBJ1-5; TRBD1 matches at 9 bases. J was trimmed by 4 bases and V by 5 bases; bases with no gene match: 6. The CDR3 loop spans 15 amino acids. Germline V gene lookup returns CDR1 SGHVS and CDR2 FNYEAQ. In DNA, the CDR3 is TGTGCCAGCAGCCAAGAGACAGGGGGGAATCAGCCCCAGCATTTT. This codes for CASSQETGGNQPQHF.

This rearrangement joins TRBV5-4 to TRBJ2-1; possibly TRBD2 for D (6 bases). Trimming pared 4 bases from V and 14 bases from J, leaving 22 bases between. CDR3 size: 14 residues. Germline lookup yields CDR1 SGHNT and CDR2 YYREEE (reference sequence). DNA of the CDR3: TGTGCCAGCAGCCCAAGCGGGTCCCACTCGGAGGAGTTCTTC. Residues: CASSPSGSHSEEFF.

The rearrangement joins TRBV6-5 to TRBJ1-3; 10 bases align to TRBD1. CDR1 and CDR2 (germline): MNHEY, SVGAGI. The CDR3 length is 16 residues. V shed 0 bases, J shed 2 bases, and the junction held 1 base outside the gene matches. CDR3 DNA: TGTGCCAGCAGTTACTCCGGGACAGGGGCTGGAAACACCATATATTTT. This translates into CASSYSGTGAGNTIYF.

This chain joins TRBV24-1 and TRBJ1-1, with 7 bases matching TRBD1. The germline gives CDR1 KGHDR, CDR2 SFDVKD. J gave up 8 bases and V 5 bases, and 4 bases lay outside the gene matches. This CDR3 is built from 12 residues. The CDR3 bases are TGTGCCACCAGTGCCGTGACAGGGGAAGCTTTCTTT. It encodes CATSAVTGEAFF.

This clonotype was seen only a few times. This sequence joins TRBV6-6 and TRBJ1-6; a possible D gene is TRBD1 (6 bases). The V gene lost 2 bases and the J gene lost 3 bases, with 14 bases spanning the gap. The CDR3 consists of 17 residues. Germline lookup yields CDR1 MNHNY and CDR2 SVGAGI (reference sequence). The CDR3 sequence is CASSYTRTEDYNSPLHF. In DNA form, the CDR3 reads TGTGCCAGCAGTTACACAAGGACAGAAGACTATAATTCACCCCTCCACTTT.

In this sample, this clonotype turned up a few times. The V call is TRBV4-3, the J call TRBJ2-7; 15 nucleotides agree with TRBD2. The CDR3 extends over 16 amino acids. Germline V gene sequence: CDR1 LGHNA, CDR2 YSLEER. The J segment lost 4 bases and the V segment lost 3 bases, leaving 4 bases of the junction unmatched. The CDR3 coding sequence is TGCGCCAGCAGCCAGGGGACTAGCGGGGGGAGGTACGAGCAGTACTTC. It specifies CASSQGTSGGRYEQYF.

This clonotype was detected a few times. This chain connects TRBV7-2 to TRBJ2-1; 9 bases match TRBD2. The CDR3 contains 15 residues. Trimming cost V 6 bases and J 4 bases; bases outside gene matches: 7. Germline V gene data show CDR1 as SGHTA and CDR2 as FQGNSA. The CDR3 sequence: CASSLIAGEYNEQFF. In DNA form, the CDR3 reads TGTGCCAGCAGTTTGATAGCGGGGGAATACAATGAGCAGTTCTTC. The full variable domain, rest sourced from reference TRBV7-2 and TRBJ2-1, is GAGVSQSPSNKVTEKGKDVELRCDPISGHTALYWYRQSLGQGLEFLIYFQGNSAPDKSGLPSDRFSAERTGGSVSTLTIQRTQQEDSAVYLCASSLIAGEYNEQFFGPGTRLTVL.

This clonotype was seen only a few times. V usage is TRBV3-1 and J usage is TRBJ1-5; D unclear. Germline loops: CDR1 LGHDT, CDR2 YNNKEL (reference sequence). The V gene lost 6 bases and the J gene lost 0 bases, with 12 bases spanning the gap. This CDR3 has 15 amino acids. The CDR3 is CASSSESYSNQPQHF. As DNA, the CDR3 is TGTGCCAGCAGTTCGGAAAGTTATAGCAATCAGCCCCAGCATTTT.

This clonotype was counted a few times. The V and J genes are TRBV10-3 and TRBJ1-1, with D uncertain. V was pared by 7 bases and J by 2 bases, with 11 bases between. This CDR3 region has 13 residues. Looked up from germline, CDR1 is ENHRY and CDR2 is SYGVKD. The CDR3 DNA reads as TGTGCCATCACCGAAACACAAAACACTGAAGCTTTCTTT. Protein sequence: CAITETQNTEAFF.

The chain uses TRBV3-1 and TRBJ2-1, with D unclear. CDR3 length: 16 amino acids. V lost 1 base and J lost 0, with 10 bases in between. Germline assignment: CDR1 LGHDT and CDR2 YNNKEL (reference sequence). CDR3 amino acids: CASSQVQGYSYNEQFF. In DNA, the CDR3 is TGTGCCAGCAGCCAAGTGCAAGGGTACTCCTACAATGAGCAGTTCTTC.

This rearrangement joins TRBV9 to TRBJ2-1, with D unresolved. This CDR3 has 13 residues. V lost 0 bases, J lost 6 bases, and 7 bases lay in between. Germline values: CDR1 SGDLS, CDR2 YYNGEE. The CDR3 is CASSVEDRNEQFF. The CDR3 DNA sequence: TGTGCCAGCAGCGTAGAAGATCGCAATGAGCAGTTCTTC.

The CDR3 here is CSARAPYSLSGTDTQYF. The CDR3 bases are TGCAGTGCTAGAGCACCATATTCCTTGTCGGGCACAGATACGCAGTATTTT. The chain joins TRBV20-1 to TRBJ2-3; D remains unclear. The CDR3 spans 17 residues. Germline V gene lookup returns CDR1 DFQATT and CDR2 SNEGSKA (reference sequence). V was clipped by 1 base and J by 1 base, with 18 bases between them.

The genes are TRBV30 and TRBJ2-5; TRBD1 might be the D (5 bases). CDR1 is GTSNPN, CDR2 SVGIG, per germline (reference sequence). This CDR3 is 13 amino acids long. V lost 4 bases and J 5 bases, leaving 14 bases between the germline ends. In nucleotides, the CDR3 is TGTGCCTGGACAGGGCCGGATCGGGAGACCCAGTACTTC. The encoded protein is CAWTGPDRETQYF.

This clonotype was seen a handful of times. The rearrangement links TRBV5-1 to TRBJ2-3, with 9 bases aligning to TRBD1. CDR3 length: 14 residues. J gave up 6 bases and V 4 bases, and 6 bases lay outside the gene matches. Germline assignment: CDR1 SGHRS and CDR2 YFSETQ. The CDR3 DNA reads TGCGCCAGCAGCCCCGGACAGGGGTTTGATACGCAGTATTTT. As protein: CASSPGQGFDTQYF.

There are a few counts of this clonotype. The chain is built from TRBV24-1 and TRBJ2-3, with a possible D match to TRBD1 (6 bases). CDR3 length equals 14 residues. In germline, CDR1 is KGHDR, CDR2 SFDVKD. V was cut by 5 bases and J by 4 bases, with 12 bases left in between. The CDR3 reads CATSVSGEPDTQYF. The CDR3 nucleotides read TGTGCCACCAGTGTGTCAGGGGAACCAGATACGCAGTATTTT.

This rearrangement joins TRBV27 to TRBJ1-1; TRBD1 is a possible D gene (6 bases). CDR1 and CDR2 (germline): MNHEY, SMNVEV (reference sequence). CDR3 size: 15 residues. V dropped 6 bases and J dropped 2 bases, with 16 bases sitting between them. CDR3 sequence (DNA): TGTGCCAGCAGCCTCCTCGGGACACCTAACACTGAAGCTTTCTTT. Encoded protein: CASSLLGTPNTEAFF.

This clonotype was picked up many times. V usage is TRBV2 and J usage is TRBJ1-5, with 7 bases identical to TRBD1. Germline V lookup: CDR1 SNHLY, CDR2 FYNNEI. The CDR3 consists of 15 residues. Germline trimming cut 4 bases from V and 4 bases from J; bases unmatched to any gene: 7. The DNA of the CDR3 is TGTGCCAGCAGTGTCCGGACAGGAGGTAATCAGCCCCAGCATTTT. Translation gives CASSVRTGGNQPQHF.

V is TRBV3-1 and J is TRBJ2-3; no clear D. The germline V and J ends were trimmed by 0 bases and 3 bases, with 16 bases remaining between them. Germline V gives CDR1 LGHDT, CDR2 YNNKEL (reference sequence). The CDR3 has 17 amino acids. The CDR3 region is CASSQEGWRGRTDTQYF. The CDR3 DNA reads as TGTGCCAGCAGCCAAGAGGGGTGGCGCGGCAGGACAGATACGCAGTATTTT.

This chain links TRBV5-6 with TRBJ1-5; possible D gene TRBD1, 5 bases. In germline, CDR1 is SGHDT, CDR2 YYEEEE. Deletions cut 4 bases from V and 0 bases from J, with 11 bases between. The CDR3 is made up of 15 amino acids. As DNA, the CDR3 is TGTGCCAGCAGCGCCACAGGAATTAGCAATCAGCCCCAGCATTTT. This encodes CASSATGISNQPQHF. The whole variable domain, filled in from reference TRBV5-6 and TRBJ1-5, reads DAGVTQSPTHLIKTRGQQVTLRCSPKSGHDTVSWYQQALGQGPQFIFQYYEEEERQRGNFPDRFSGHQFPNYSSELNVNALLLGDSALYLCASSATGISNQPQHFGDGTRLSIL.

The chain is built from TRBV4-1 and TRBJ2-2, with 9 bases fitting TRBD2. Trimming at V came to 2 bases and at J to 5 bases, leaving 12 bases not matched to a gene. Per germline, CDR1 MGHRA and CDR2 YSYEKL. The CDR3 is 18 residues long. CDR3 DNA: TGCGCCAGCAGCCAACGGGCTAGCGGGGCCCCGGTGACCGGGGAGCTGTTTTTT. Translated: CASSQRASGAPVTGELFF.

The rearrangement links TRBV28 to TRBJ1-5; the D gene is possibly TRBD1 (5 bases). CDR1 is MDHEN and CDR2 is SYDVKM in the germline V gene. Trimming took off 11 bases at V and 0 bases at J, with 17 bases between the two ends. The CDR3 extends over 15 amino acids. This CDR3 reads CAHAGTPYSNQPQHF. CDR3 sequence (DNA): TGTGCCCATGCTGGGACCCCTTATAGCAATCAGCCCCAGCATTTT.

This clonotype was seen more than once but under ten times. The CDR3 sequence is CASSFGQSNIQYF. Written as DNA, the CDR3 is TGTGCCAGCAGCTTCGGGCAATCAAACATTCAGTACTTC. V usage is TRBV13 and J usage is TRBJ2-4, with D uncertain. The V gene's germline CDR1 is PRHDT and CDR2 FYEKMQ (reference sequence). The V end lost 3 bases, the J end lost 6 bases, and 9 bases lay between the germline ends. The CDR3 length is 13 residues.

CDR3: CASSPGQYSNQPQHF. The CDR3 region has the DNA TGCGCCAGCAGCCCCGGACAGTATAGCAATCAGCCCCAGCATTTT. The J gene is TRBJ1-5, the V gene TRBV4-1, with TRBD1 as a possible D gene (6 bases). Trimming stripped 4 bases from V and 0 bases from J, with 10 bases between. Germline V gene lookup returns CDR1 MGHRA and CDR2 YSYEKL. The CDR3 consists of 15 residues.

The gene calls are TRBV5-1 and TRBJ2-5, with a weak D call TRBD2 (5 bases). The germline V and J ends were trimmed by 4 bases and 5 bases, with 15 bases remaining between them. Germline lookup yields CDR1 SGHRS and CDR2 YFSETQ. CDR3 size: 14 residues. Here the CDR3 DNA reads TGCGCCAGCAGCAAACCGACTATTGGGGAGACCCAGTACTTC. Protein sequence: CASSKPTIGETQYF.

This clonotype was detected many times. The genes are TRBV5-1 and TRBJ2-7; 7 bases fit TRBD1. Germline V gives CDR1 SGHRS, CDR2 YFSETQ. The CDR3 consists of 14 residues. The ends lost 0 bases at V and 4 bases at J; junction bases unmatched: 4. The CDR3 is CASSLGQGVYEQYV. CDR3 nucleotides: TGCGCCAGCAGCTTGGGACAGGGTGTGTACGAGCAGTACGTC.

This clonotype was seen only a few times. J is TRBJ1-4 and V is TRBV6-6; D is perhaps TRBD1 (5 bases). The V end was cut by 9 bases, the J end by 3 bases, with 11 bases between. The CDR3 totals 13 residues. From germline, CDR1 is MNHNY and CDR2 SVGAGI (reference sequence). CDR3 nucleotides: TGTGCCAGTGCGAGACAGCCTAATGAAAAACTGTTTTTT. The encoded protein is CASARQPNEKLFF.

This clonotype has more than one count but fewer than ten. The CDR3 here is CASFDGGAYSNQPQHF. In DNA form, the CDR3 reads TGCGCCAGCTTTGACGGGGGCGCCTATAGCAATCAGCCCCAGCATTTT. The V gene is TRBV5-1, the J gene TRBJ1-5; D may be TRBD1 (6 bases). CDR1 SGHRS and CDR2 YFSETQ come from the germline V gene. V was cut by 7 bases and J by 0 bases, with 17 bases left in between. The CDR3 is made up of 16 amino acids.